This T cell receptor (beta chain) was captured in a study of T-cell reconstitution after alpha-beta-depleted transplantation in children. General observations from the study: Alpha-beta T cells about two months after transplant reportedly derived from several hundred expanded graft clones. T-cell numbers and diversity one year post-transplant derived largely from freshly generated T cells.

Between the trimmed V and J ends, which lost 1 base and 5 bases, there was a span of 17 bases. CDR3 length equals 15 residues. Germline CDR1 is DFQATT and CDR2 is SNEGSKA (reference sequence). Researchers prepared the TCRbeta library using unique molecular identifiers, the study reports. In TCRdb, the PCR reads were re-called with MiXCR into one record per CDR3 protein. The sample lists about 980,000 distinct CDR3 sequences, about 29% occurring once. This clonotype showed up just a few times. Its antigen is not known. This specimen consisted of PBMCs, mostly from graft donor cells, obtained 360 days after TCRalphabeta/CD19-depleted stem cell transplant. This clonotype originated in a boy under three years old who had a stem cell transplant for SCID, so the T cells may come from the graft donor. The chain recombines TRBV20-1 with TRBJ2-5; no reliable D call. The CDR3 DNA reads TGCAGTGCTAGAGTAAAGGCTTCTCCTTGGGAGACCCAGTACTTC. Its translation: CSARVKASPWETQYF.